This entry lists 18 T cell receptor beta chains sequenced from one sample in a study of T cells of healthy individuals. TCRdb reanalysed the 5' RACE reads using MiXCR and keeps one entry per CDR3 protein. The repertoire has more than 85,000 distinct CDR3 sequences, 17% of them found once; the top ten carry about 6%. Receptors originate from a human donor in good health.

V gene TRBV2 combines with J gene TRBJ1-5; weak D call: TRBD1 (6 bases). The ends were cut back, 5 bases at V and 0 bases at J, with 8 bases in the middle. Germline V gives CDR1 SNHLY, CDR2 FYNNEI. The CDR3 totals 14 residues. CDR3 nucleotide sequence: TGTGCCAGCAGTCGACAGGTTAGCAATCAGCCCCAGCATTTT. Amino acid sequence: CASSRQVSNQPQHF.

In its sample, this clonotype was seen many times. The V gene is TRBV4-3, the J gene TRBJ1-1; D call uncertain. Trimming removed 1 base from V and 1 base from J, with 7 bases in between. The germline gives CDR1 LGHNA, CDR2 YSLEER. The CDR3 covers 14 residues. This CDR3 is CASSQGAKNTEAFF. The CDR3 DNA is TGCGCCAGCAGCCAAGGGGCTAAGAACACTGAAGCTTTCTTT.

In this sample, this clonotype turned up once. The rearrangement links TRBV7-2 to TRBJ2-3; tentative D call: TRBD2 (8 bases). The CDR3 consists of 20 residues. The germline V gene has CDR1 SGHTA and CDR2 FQGNSA. Deletions cut 3 bases from V and 1 base from J, with 26 bases between. The CDR3 nucleotides read TGTGCCAGCAGCTTGAGATCAGCGGGGGCAGGGGGAATGGGCACAGATACGCAGTATTTT. Protein: CASSLRSAGAGGMGTDTQYF. The variable domain in full, completed from reference TRBV7-2 and TRBJ2-3, reads GAGVSQSPSNKVTEKGKDVELRCDPISGHTALYWYRQSLGQGLEFLIYFQGNSAPDKSGLPSDRFSAERTGGSVSTLTIQRTQQEDSAVYLCASSLRSAGAGGMGTDTQYFGPGTRLTVL.

This clonotype was seen many times. The rearrangement uses TRBV18 and TRBJ1-1, with 12 bases matching TRBD1. The CDR3 covers 15 residues. Germline V CDR1 and CDR2: KGHSH, LQKENI. Germline trimming cut 5 bases from V and 5 bases from J; bases unmatched to any gene: 6. The CDR3 nucleotides are TGTGCCAGCTCAGGGGACAGGGGGCGGTGGACTGAAGCTTTCTTT. Translated, it gives CASSGDRGRWTEAFF.

Comments on this clonotype: With a much larger clone just one base away, this may be a read error. The chain joins TRBV7-3 to TRBJ1-1; perhaps TRBD1 as D (6 bases). Germline V CDR1 and CDR2: SGHTA, FQGTGA. The CDR3 contains 17 residues. Trimming cost V 4 bases and J 7 bases, with 25 bases left between them. CDR3 sequence: CASSSKGRGASGVEAFF. The DNA for the CDR3 is TGTGCCAGCAGCTCCAAGGGGAGGGGGGCTTCAGGCGTTGAAGCTTTCTTT.

This clonotype was detected only a few times. This sequence joins TRBV6-2 or TRBV6-3 and TRBJ2-1; D unclear. CDR1 and CDR2 (germline): MNHEY, SVGEGT. V lost 6 bases to trimming and J lost 3 bases, with 18 bases between them. This CDR3 has 16 amino acids. The CDR3 sequence: CASRPRLSLFYNEQFF. Written as DNA, the CDR3 is TGTGCCAGCAGACCTAGACTCTCCCTCTTCTACAATGAGCAGTTCTTC.

At least ten counts were recorded for this clonotype. The chain couples TRBV7-9 to TRBJ1-2, with unresolved D. Germline assignment: CDR1 SEHNR and CDR2 FQNEAQ (reference sequence). The CDR3 consists of 14 residues. Deletions cut 3 bases from V and 0 bases from J, with 8 bases between. The CDR3 nucleotides read TGTGCCAGCAGCTTTCATGGGGCTAACTATGGCTACACCTTC. Protein product: CASSFHGANYGYTF. Using reference TRBV7-9 and TRBJ1-2 for the parts outside the CDR3, the full variable domain is DTGVSQNPRHKITKRGQNVTFRCDPISEHNRLYWYRQTLGQGPEFLTYFQNEAQLEKSRLLSDRFSAERPKGSFSTLEIQRTEQGDSAMYLCASSFHGANYGYTFGSGTRLTVV.

The rearrangement links TRBV20-1 to TRBJ2-1, with D hard to call. Trimming removed 7 bases from V and 5 bases from J, with 12 bases in between. The CDR3 is 12 residues long. Per the germline V gene, CDR1 is DFQATT and CDR2 is SNEGSKA (reference sequence). DNA of the CDR3: TGCAGTGGTATTCCGACCCACAATGAGCAGTTCTTC. This translates into CSGIPTHNEQFF.

This clonotype showed up many times. V usage is TRBV20-1 and J usage is TRBJ1-2; D is undetermined. V dropped 3 bases and J dropped 3 bases, with 5 bases sitting between them. The CDR3 extends over 11 amino acids. Germline V lookup: CDR1 DFQATT, CDR2 SNEGSKA (reference sequence). As DNA, the CDR3 is TGCAGTGCTAGCATAGACTATGGCTACACCTTC. This encodes CSASIDYGYTF.

Ten or more counts support this clonotype. The rearrangement uses TRBV6-5 and TRBJ1-2; TRBD1 might be the D (5 bases). Germline V gene lookup returns CDR1 MNHEY and CDR2 SVGAGI. The CDR3 consists of 14 residues. Deletions cut 5 bases from V and 1 base from J, with 11 bases between. The CDR3 here is CASSALQDNYGYTF. Written as DNA, the CDR3 is TGTGCCAGCAGTGCCCTACAGGATAACTATGGCTACACCTTC.

This clonotype was seen at least ten times. This sequence joins TRBV28 and TRBJ2-1, with D uncertain. Per germline, CDR1 MDHEN and CDR2 SYDVKM. This CDR3 has 13 residues. Trimming shortened V by 2 bases and J by 1 base, and 3 bases separated the two germline ends. CDR3 sequence reads: CASSLQSYNEQFF. CDR3 bases: TGTGCCAGCAGTTTACAATCCTACAATGAGCAGTTCTTC.

This clonotype was picked up a small number of times. The chain uses TRBV20-1 and TRBJ2-3; D is unclear. The CDR3 has 13 amino acids. Germline CDR1 is DFQATT and CDR2 is SNEGSKA (reference sequence). The germline V and J ends were trimmed by 0 bases and 3 bases, with 7 bases remaining between them. The DNA of the CDR3 is TGCAGTGCTAGAGAAACAGCTACAGATACGCAGTATTTT. Encoded protein: CSARETATDTQYF.

This clonotype was seen repeatedly, ten times or more. The V call is TRBV29-1, the J call TRBJ2-3, with D tentatively TRBD1 (6 bases). This CDR3 has 18 residues. Between the trimmed V and J ends, which lost 6 bases and 2 bases, there was a span of 27 bases. The V gene's germline CDR1 is SQVTM and CDR2 ANQGSEA. DNA for the CDR3: TGCAGCGTCCAATCAGCCCCGACAGGCCCAACTTACACAGATACGCAGTATTTT. This translates into CSVQSAPTGPTYTDTQYF.

This clonotype was seen more than once but under ten times. The V gene is TRBV11-2, the J gene TRBJ2-2; no reliable D call. V lost 1 base to trimming and J lost 5 bases, with 11 bases between them. Germline V gene data show CDR1 as SGHAT and CDR2 as FQNNGV. CDR3 length: 15 residues. The CDR3 protein is CASSLGNSDTGELFF. CDR3 in DNA: TGTGCCAGCAGCTTAGGGAACTCCGATACCGGGGAGCTGTTTTTT.

This clonotype was counted only a few times. The chain is built from TRBV18 and TRBJ2-1; perhaps TRBD2 as D (6 bases). CDR3 length: 15 residues. The V gene's germline CDR1 is KGHSH and CDR2 LQKENI. V lost 2 bases and J 2 bases, leaving 10 bases between the germline ends. The CDR3 DNA reads as TGTGCCAGCTCACCAAGGGCGGGACCCTACAATGAGCAGTTCTTC. Translating gives CASSPRAGPYNEQFF.

This clonotype appeared many times. The chain joins TRBV7-9 to TRBJ2-2; D not certain. V was pared by 6 bases and J by 9 bases, with 5 bases between. This CDR3 spans 10 amino acids. Germline-derived CDR1 and CDR2 are SEHNR and FQNEAQ (reference sequence). The CDR3 sequence: CASSGWELFF. The CDR3 nucleotides read TGTGCCAGCAGTGGGTGGGAGCTGTTTTTT.

This clonotype was recorded many times. The chain uses TRBV15 and TRBJ2-3; D is unresolved. CDR1 is LNHNV, CDR2 YYDKDF, per germline (reference sequence). V shed 5 bases and J shed 0 bases, with 6 bases lying between them. The CDR3 is made up of 13 amino acids. The CDR3 protein is CATSGRSTDTQYF. The CDR3 DNA reads as TGTGCCACCAGCGGCCGCAGCACAGATACGCAGTATTTT.

V usage is TRBV20-1 and J usage is TRBJ2-3; TRBD2 agrees at 8 bases. This CDR3 spans 14 amino acids. The germline gives CDR1 DFQATT, CDR2 SNEGSKA (reference sequence). The J segment lost 1 base and the V segment lost 3 bases, leaving 3 bases of the junction unmatched. The CDR3 spells CSARRAGGTDTQYF. The CDR3 DNA sequence: TGCAGTGCTAGGAGAGCGGGAGGCACAGATACGCAGTATTTT.